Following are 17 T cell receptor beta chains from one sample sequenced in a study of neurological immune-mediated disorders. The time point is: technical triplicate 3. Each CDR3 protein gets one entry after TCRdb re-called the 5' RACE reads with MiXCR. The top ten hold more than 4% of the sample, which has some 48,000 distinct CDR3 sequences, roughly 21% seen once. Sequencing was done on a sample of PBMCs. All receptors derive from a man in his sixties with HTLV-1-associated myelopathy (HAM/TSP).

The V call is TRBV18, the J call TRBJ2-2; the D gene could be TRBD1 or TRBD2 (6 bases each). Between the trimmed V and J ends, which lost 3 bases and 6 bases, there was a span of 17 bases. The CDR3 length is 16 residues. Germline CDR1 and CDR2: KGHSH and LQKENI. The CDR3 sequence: CASSPRTGRDAGELFF. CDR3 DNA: TGTGCCAGCTCACCGCGCACAGGGCGGGATGCCGGGGAGCTGTTTTTT.

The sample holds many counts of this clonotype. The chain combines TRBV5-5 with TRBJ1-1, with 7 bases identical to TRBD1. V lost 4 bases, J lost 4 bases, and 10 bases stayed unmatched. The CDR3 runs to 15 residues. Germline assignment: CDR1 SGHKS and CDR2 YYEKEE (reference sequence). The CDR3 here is CASSISQGVGTEAFF. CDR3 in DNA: TGTGCCAGCAGCATATCCCAGGGGGTGGGCACTGAAGCTTTCTTT.

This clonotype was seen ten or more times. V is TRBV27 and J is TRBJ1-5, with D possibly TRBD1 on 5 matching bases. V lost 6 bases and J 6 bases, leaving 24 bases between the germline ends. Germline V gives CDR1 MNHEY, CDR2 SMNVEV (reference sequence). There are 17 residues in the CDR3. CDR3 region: CASSARLQVGGGQPQHF. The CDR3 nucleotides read TGTGCCAGCAGCGCGAGATTACAGGTGGGAGGAGGTCAGCCCCAGCATTTT.

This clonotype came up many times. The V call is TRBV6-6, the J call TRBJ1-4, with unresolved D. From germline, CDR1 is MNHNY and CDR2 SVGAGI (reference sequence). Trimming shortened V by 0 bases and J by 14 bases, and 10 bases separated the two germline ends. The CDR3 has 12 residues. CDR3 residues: CASSYSSIALFF. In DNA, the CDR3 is TGTGCCAGCAGTTACTCCTCAATTGCTCTGTTTTTT.

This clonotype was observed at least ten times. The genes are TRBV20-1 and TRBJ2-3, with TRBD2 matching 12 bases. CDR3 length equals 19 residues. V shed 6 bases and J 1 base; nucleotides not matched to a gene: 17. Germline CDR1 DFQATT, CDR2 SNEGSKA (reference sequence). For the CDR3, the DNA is TGCAGTGCCCTCCGCCCGCTAGCGGGGGGGGGGGATCGCACAGATACGCAGTATTTT. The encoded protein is CSALRPLAGGGDRTDTQYF.

CDR3 coding DNA: TGTGCAAGTCGGCTCAGGGAACTCGGACTAGCGGGAGAGATCGCCTCCTACGAGCAGTACTTC. It yields the protein CASRLRELGLAGEIASYEQYF. The V call is TRBV12-2, the J call TRBJ2-7; TRBD2 is the table's D call and was not checked against the DNA. TRBV12-2 corresponds to a pseudogene. The CDR3 runs to 21 residues.

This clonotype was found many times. The CDR3 is CASSSGQGLNEQFF. The CDR3 DNA reads as TGTGCCAGCAGCTCCGGACAGGGACTTAATGAGCAGTTCTTC. The V gene is TRBV7-2, the J gene TRBJ2-1, with TRBD1 matching over 8 bases. V lost 4 bases and J lost 7; bases outside the gene matches: 6. This CDR3 comprises 14 residues. Per germline, CDR1 SGHTA and CDR2 FQGNSA. Complete variable domain (other parts from reference TRBV7-2 and TRBJ2-1): GAGVSQSPSNKVTEKGKDVELRCDPISGHTALYWYRQSLGQGLEFLIYFQGNSAPDKSGLPSDRFSAERTGGSVSTLTIQRTQQEDSAVYLCASSSGQGLNEQFFGPGTRLTVL.

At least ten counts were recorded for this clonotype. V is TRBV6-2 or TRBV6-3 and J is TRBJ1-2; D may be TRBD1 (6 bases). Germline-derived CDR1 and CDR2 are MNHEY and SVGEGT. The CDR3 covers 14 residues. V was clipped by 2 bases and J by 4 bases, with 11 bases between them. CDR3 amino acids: CASSYTGAAYGYTF. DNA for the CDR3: TGTGCCAGCAGTTACACGGGGGCTGCCTATGGCTACACCTTC.

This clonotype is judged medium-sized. CDR3 DNA sequence: TGTGCCAGCATGGTGGGGGCCCTTAGCAATCAGCCCCAGCATTTT. It encodes CASMVGALSNQPQHF. J is TRBJ1-5 and V is TRBV12-3 or TRBV12-4, with D possibly being TRBD1 (6 bases). The CDR3 is 15 residues long. V was trimmed by 7 bases and J by 0 bases, leaving 13 bases between them.

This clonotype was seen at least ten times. CDR3 residues: CASSSDSYEQYF. Here the CDR3 DNA reads TGTGCCAGTAGTTCCGACAGTTACGAGCAGTACTTC. This chain uses TRBV19 with TRBJ2-7; TRBD1 might be the D (5 bases). Trimming removed 5 bases at V and 4 bases at J, with 9 bases between. Germline V gene sequence: CDR1 LNHDA, CDR2 SQIVND (reference sequence). This CDR3 has 12 residues.

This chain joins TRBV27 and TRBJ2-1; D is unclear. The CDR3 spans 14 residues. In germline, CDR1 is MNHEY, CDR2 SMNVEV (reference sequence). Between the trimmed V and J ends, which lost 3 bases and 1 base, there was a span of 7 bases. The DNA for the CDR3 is TGTGCCAGCAGTTTCTTCGGTTCCTACAATGAGCAGTTCTTC. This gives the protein CASSFFGSYNEQFF.

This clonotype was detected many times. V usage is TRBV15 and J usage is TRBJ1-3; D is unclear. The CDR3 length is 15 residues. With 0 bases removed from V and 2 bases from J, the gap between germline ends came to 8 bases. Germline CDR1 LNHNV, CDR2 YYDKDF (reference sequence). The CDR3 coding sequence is TGTGCCACCAGCAGAGATAGGGCAGCTGGAAACACCATATATTTT. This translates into CATSRDRAAGNTIYF.

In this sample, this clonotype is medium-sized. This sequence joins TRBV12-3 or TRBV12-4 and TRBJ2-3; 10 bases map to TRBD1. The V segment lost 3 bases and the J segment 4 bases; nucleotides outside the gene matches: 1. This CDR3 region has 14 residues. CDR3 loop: CASSLDRGADTQYF. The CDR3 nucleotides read TGTGCCAGCAGTTTGGACAGGGGGGCAGATACGCAGTATTTT.

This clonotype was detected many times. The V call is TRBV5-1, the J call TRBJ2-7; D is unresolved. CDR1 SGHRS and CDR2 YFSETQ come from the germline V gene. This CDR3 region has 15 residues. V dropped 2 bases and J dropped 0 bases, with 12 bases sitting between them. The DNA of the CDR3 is TGCGCCAGCAGCTTTCGGACGGCTAGCTCCTACGAGCAGTACTTC. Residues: CASSFRTASSYEQYF.

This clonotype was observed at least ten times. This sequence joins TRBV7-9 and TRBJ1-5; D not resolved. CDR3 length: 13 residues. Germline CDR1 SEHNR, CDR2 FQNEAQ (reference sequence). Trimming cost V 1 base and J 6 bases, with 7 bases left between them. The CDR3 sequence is CASSLGMGQPQHF. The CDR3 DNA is TGTGCCAGCAGCTTAGGCATGGGTCAGCCCCAGCATTTT.

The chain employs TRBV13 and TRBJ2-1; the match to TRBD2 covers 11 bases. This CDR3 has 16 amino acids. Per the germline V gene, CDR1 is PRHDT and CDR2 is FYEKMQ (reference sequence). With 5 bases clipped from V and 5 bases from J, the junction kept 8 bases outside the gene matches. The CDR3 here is CASSDRVLAGDNEQFF. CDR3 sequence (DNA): TGTGCCAGCAGCGATCGGGTACTAGCGGGAGACAATGAGCAGTTCTTC.

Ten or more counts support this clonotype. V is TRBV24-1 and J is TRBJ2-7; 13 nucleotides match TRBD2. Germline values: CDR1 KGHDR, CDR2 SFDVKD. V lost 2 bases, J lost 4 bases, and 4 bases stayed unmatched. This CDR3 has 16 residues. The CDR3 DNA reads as TGTGCCACCAGTGATTCAGGGACTAGCGGGAAGTACGAGCAGTACTTC. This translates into CATSDSGTSGKYEQYF.